The entry below describes one T cell receptor (beta chain). The target antigen is unknown. V lost 7 bases and J lost 2, with 11 bases in between. CDR1 LNHDA and CDR2 SQIVND come from the germline V gene (reference sequence). The CDR3 sequence is 14 residues long. This sample is drawn from a study of cytomegalovirus exposure and HLA in healthy donors. Study-level points and caveats: For TCR beta chains, V- and J-gene trimming was later linked to a missense DCLRE1C variant.

Both 60 Vbeta primers and 13 Jbeta primers went into the PCR. Profiling relied on immunoSEQ multiplex PCR, and the TCRdb table lists in-frame clones only, not all of them. Of about 180,000 clones in the sample, around 80% were seen once. The chain links TRBV19 to TRBJ2-2, with a weak D call TRBD1 (5 bases). Sequences were obtained from PBMCs. This sequence originates from a man aged 18 to 29 in good health and CMV-seronegative. The DNA for the CDR3 is TGTGCCAGTACGCTGACAGTAAACACCGGGGAGCTGTTTTTT. Its protein product is CASTLTVNTGELFF.